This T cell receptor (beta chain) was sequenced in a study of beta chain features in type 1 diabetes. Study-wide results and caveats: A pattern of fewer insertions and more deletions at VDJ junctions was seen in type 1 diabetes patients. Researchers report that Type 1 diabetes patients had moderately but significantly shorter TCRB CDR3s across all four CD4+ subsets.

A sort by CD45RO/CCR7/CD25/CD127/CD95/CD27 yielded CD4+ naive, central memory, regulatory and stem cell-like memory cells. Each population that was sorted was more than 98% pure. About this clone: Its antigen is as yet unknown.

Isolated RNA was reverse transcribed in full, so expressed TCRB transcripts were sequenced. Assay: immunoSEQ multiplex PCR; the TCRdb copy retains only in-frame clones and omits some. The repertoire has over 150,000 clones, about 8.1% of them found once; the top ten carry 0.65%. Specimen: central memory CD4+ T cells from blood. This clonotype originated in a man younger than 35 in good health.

The CDR3 loop reads CASSQAPLTGGIETQYF. In nucleotides, the CDR3 is TGCGCCAGCAGCCAAGCCCCTTTGACAGGGGGGATAGAGACCCAGTACTTC. V usage is TRBV4-1 and J usage is TRBJ2-5; 9 bases align to TRBD1. Trimming took 1 base from V and 4 from J; bases not matched to a gene: 10. Germline CDR1 is MGHRA and CDR2 is YSYEKL. The CDR3 runs to 17 residues.